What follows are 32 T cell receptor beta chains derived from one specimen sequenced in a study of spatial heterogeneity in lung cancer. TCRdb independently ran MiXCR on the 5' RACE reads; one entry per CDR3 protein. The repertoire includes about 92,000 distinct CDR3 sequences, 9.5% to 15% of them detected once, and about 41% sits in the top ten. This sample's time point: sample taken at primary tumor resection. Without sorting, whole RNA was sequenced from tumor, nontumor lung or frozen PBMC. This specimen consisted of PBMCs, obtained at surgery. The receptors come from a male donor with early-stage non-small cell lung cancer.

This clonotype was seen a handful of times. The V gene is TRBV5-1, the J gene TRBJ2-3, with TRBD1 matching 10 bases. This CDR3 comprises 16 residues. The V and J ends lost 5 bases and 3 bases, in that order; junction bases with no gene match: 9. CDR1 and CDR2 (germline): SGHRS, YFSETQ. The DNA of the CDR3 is TGCGCCAGCAGTTCACGACAGGGGGCGTTGACAGATACGCAGTATTTT. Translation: CASSSRQGALTDTQYF.

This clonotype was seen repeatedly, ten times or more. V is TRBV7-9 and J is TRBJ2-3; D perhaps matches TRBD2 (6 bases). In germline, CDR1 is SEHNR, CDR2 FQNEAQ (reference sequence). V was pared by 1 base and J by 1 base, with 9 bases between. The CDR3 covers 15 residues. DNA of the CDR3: TGTGCCAGCAGCTTAGTACTAGCAGGCACAGATACGCAGTATTTT. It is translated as CASSLVLAGTDTQYF.

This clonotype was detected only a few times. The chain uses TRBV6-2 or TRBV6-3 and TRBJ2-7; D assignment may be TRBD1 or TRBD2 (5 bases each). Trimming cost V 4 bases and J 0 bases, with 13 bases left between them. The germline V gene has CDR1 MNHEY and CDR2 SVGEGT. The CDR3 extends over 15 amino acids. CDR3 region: CASSSLQGTSYEQYF. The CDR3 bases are TGTGCCAGCAGTTCGCTGCAAGGGACCTCCTACGAGCAGTACTTC.

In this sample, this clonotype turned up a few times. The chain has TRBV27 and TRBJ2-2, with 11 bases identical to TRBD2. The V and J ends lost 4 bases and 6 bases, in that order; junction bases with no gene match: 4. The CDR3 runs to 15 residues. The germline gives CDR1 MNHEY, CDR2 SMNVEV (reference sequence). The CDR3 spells CASSSLAGGAGELFF. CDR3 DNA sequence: TGTGCCAGCAGTTCGTTAGCGGGAGGGGCCGGGGAGCTGTTTTTT.

CDR3 in DNA: TGCAGCGTTGGAAGCCGACTCAAACAGGGCACTGAAGCTTTCTTT. It translates to CSVGSRLKQGTEAFF. The J gene is TRBJ1-1, the V gene TRBV29-1; D possibly corresponds to TRBD1 (6 bases). This CDR3 is built from 15 residues. The germline gives CDR1 SQVTM, CDR2 ANQGSEA. Trimming took off 4 bases at V and 4 bases at J, with 19 bases between the two ends.

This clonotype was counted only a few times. The CDR3 coding sequence is TGTGCCAGCAGCTTGGATATTAGCGGGGGGCCTTGGGTCTTGGAGCAGTACTTC. Protein product: CASSLDISGGPWVLEQYF. V is TRBV5-4 and J is TRBJ2-7, with 10 bases that match TRBD2. Per germline, CDR1 SGHNT and CDR2 YYREEE (reference sequence). V lost 0 bases to trimming and J lost 7 bases; unmatched junction nucleotides: 16. The CDR3 sequence is 18 residues long.

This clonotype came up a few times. The CDR3 DNA sequence: TGTGCCAGTAGTCCCGGGGACACGGACGAGCAGTACTTC. Its protein is CASSPGDTDEQYF. The chain carries TRBV19 and TRBJ2-7, with a weak D call TRBD1 (6 bases). From germline, CDR1 is LNHDA and CDR2 SQIVND (reference sequence). The length of the CDR3 is 13 residues. Trimming stripped 5 bases from V and 5 bases from J, with 13 bases between.

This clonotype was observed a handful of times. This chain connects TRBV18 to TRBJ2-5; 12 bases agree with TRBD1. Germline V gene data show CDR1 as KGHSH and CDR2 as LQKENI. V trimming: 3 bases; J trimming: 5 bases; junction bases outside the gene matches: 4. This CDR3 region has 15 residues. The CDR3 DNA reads TGTGCCAGCTCACCGGGGACAGGGGGCATGGAGACCCAGTACTTC. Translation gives CASSPGTGGMETQYF.

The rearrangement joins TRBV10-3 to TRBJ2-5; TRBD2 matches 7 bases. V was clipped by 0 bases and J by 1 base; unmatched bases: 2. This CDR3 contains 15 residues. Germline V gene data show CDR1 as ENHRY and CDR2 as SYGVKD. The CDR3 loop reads CAISESVAGQETQYF. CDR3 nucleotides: TGTGCCATCAGTGAGTCTGTAGCGGGCCAAGAGACCCAGTACTTC.

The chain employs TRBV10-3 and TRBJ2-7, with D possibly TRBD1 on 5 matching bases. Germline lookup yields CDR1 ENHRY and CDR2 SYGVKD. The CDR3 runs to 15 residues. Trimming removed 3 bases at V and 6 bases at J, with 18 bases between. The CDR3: CAISDSTGEATEQYF. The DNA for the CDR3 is TGTGCCATCAGTGATAGTACAGGCGAGGCTACCGAGCAGTACTTC.

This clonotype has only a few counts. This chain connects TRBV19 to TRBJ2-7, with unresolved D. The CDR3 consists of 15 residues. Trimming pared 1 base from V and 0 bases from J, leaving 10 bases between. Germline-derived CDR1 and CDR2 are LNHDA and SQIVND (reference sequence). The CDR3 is CASSIGGIPSYEQYF. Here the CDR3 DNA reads TGTGCCAGTAGTATAGGAGGAATCCCCTCCTACGAGCAGTACTTC.

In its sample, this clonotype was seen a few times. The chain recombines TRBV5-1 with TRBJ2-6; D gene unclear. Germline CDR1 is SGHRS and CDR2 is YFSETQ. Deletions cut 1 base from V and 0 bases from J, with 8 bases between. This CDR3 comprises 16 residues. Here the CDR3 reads CASSLNGASGANVLTF. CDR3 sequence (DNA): TGCGCCAGCAGCTTGAACGGCGCCTCTGGGGCCAACGTCCTGACTTTC. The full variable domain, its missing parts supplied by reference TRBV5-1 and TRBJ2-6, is KAGVTQTPRYLIKTRGQQVTLSCSPISGHRSVSWYQQTPGQGLQFLFEYFSETQRNKGNFPGRFSGRQFSNSRSEMNVSTLELGDSALYLCASSLNGASGANVLTFGAGSRLTVL.

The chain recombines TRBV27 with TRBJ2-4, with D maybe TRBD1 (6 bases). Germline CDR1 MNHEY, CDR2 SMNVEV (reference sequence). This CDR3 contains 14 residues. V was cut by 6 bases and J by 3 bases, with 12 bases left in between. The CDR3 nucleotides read TGTGCCAGCAGCTTGACAGGTGGCAAAAACATTCAGTACTTC. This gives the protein CASSLTGGKNIQYF.

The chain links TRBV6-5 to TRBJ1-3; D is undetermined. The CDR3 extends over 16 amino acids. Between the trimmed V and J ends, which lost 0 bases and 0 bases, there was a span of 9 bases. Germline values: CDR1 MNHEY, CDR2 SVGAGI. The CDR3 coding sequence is TGTGCCAGCAGTTACTCAGCGGGTAGCTCTGGAAACACCATATATTTT. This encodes CASSYSAGSSGNTIYF.

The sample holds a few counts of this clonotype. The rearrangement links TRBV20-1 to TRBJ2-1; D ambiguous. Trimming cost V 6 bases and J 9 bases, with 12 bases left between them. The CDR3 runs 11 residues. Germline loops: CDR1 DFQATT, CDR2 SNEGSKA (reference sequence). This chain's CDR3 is CSAPSGVEQFF. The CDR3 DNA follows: TGCAGTGCCCCGTCCGGTGTTGAGCAGTTCTTC.

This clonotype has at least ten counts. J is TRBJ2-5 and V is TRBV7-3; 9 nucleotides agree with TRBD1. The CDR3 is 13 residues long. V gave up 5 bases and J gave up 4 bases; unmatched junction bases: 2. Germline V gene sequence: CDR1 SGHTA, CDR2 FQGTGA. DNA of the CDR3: TGTGCCAGCAGCCGGGACAGGGTAGAGACCCAGTACTTC. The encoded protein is CASSRDRVETQYF.

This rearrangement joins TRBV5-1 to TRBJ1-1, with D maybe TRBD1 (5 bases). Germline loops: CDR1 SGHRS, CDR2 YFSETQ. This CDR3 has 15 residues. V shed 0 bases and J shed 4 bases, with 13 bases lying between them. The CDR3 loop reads CASSLEGPRSTEAFF. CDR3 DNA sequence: TGCGCCAGCAGCTTGGAGGGACCCAGGAGCACTGAAGCTTTCTTT.

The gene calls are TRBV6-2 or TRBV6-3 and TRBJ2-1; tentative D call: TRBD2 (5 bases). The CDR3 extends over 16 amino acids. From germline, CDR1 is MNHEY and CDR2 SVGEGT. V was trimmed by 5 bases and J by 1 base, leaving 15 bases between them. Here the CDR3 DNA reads TGTGCCAGCAGTACTCCTGCTAGCCGGTCCTACAATGAGCAGTTCTTC. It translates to CASSTPASRSYNEQFF.

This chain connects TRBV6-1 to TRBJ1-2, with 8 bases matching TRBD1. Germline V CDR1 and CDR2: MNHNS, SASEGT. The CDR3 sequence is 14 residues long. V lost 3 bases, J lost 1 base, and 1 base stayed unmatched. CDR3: CASSEGQVNYGYTF. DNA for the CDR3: TGTGCCAGCAGTGAGGGACAGGTTAACTATGGCTACACCTTC.

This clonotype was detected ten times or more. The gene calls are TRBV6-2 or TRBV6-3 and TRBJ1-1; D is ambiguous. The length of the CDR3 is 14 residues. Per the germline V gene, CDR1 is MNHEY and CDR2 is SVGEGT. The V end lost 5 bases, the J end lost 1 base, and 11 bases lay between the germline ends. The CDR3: CASSPARRNTEAFF. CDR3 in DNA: TGTGCCAGCAGTCCCGCTCGGCGGAACACTGAAGCTTTCTTT.

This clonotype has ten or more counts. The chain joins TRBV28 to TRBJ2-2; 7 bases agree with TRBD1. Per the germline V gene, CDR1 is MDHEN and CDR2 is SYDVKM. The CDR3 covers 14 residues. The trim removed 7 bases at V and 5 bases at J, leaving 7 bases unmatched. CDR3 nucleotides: TGTGCCAGCATGGGACAGCTTTCGACCGGGGAGCTGTTTTTT. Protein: CASMGQLSTGELFF. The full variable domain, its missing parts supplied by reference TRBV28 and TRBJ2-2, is DVKVTQSSRYLVKRTGEKVFLECVQDMDHENMFWYRQDPGLGLRLIYFSYDVKMKEKGDIPEGYSVSREKKERFSLILESASTNQTSMYLCASMGQLSTGELFFGEGSRLTVL.

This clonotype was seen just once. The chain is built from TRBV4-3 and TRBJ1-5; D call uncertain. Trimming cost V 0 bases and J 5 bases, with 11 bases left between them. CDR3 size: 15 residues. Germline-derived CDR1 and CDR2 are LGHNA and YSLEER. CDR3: CASSQEGRRDQPQHF. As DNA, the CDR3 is TGCGCCAGCAGCCAAGAGGGGAGGAGGGATCAGCCCCAGCATTTT.

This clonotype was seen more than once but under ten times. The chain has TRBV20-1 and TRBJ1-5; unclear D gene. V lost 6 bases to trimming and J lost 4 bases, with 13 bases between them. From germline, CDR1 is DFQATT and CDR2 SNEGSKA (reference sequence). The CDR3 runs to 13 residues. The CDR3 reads CSAQRGINQPQHF. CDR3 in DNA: TGCAGTGCGCAGAGAGGGATTAATCAGCCCCAGCATTTT.

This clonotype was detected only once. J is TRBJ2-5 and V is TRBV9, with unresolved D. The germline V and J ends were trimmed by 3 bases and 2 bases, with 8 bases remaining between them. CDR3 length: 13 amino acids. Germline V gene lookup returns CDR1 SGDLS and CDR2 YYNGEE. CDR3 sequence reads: CASSATDQETQYF. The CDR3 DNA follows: TGTGCCAGCAGCGCTACAGATCAAGAGACCCAGTACTTC. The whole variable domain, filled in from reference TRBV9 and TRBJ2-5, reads DSGVTQTPKHLITATGQRVTLRCSPRSGDLSVYWYQQSLDQGLQFLIQYYNGEERAKGNILERFSAQQFPDLHSELNLSSLELGDSALYFCASSATDQETQYFGPGTRLLVL.

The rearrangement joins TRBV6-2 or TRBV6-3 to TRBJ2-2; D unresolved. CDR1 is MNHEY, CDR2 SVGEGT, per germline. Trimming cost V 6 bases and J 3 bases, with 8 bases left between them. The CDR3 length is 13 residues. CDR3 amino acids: CASSPFDTGELFF. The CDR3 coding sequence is TGTGCCAGCAGCCCCTTTGACACCGGGGAGCTGTTTTTT.

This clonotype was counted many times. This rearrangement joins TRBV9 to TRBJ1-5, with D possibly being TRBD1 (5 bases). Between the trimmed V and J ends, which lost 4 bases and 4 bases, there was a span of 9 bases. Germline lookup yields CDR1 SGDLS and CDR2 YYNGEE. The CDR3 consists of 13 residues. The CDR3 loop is CASSTGENQPQHF. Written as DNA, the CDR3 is TGTGCCAGCAGCACGGGGGAAAATCAGCCCCAGCATTTT. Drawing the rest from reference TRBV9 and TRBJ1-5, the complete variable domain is DSGVTQTPKHLITATGQRVTLRCSPRSGDLSVYWYQQSLDQGLQFLIQYYNGEERAKGNILERFSAQQFPDLHSELNLSSLELGDSALYFCASSTGENQPQHFGDGTRLSIL.

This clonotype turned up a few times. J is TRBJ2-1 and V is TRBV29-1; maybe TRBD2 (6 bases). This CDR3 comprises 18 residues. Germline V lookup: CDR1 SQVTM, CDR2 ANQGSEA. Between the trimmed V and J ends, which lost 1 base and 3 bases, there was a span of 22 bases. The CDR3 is CSVEAPMGLGRSYNEQFF. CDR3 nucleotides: TGCAGCGTTGAAGCCCCCATGGGGTTAGGGAGGAGCTACAATGAGCAGTTCTTC.

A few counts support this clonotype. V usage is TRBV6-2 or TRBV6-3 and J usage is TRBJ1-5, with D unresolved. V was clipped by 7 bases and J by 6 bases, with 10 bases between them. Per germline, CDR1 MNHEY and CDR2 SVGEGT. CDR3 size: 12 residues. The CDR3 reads CASTRVGQPQHF. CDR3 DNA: TGTGCCAGCACGCGGGTCGGTCAGCCCCAGCATTTT.

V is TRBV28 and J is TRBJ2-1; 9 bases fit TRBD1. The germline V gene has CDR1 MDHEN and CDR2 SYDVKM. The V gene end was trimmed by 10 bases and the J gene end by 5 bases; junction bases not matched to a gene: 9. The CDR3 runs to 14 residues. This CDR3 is CATSGTGHNNEQFF. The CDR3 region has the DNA TGTGCCACCTCCGGGACAGGGCACAACAATGAGCAGTTCTTC.

CDR3 in DNA: TGCAGCGGGGGGACTAGCGGGCGCTCCTACAATGAGCAGTTCTTC. Amino acids: CSGGTSGRSYNEQFF. The chain carries TRBV29-1 and TRBJ2-1; 12 bases fit TRBD2. The germline V gene encodes CDR1 SQVTM and CDR2 ANQGSEA. The CDR3 length is 15 residues. The V gene end was trimmed by 7 bases and the J gene end by 0 bases; junction bases not matched to a gene: 4.

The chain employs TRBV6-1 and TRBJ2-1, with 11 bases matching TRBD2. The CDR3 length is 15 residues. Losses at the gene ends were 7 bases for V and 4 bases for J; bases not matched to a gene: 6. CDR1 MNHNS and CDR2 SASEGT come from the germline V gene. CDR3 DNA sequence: TGTGCCAGCAAGACTAGCGGGAACAGGTACAATGAGCAGTTCTTC. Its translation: CASKTSGNRYNEQFF.

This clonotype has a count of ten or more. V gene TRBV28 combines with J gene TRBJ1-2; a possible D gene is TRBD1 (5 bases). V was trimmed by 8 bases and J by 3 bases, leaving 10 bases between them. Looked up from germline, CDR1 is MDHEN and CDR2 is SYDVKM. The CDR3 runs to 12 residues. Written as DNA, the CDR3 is TGTGCCAGCGGGACGGACGACTATGGCTACACCTTC. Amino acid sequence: CASGTDDYGYTF.